The sequence of this T cell receptor (beta chain) was determined in a study of T cells in Graves' hyperthyroidism and ophthalmopathy. Disease lasting under 3 months, a NOSPECS grade of at least 4, and a Clinical Activity Score of at least 3 were features of the ophthalmopathy patients. Points from the study as a whole: Most expanded thyroid clonotypes above 0.001 recurred in blood.

TCR beta CDR3 sequences were amplified from RNA transcripts. Primed by the HTBI set, a first-round RT-PCR was run on the TCR CDR3. TCRdb ran MiXCR on the multiplex PCR reads and lists one entry per CDR3 protein. The table lists 450,000 to 650,000 distinct CDR3 sequences, 12% to 15% of them singletons, with less than 9% in the top ten. This clonotype came up a few times. Its matching antigen is unknown. This receptor was identified in a woman younger than 30 with Graves' ophthalmopathy. Sequencing input: blood.

The CDR3 loop is CASRGTEETQYF. The CDR3 DNA reads as TGTGCCAGCAGAGGGACAGAAGAGACCCAGTACTTC. The chain joins TRBV11-3 to TRBJ2-5; TRBD1 agrees at 7 bases. CDR1 is SGHNT and CDR2 is YENEEA in the germline V gene. There are 12 residues in the CDR3. Trimming at V came to 6 bases and at J to 3 bases, leaving 1 base not matched to a gene.